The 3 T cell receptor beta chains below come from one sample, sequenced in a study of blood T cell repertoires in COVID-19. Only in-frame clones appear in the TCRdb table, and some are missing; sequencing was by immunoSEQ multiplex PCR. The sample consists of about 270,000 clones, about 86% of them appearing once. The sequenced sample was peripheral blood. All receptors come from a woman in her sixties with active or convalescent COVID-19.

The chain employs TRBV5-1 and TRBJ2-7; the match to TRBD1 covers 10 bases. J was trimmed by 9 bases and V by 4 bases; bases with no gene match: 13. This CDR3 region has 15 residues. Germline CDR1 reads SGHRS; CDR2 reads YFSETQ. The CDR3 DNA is TGCGCCAGCAGCAGGGGACAGGGGTTCCTAGCGGGGCAGTACTTC. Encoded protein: CASSRGQGFLAGQYF.

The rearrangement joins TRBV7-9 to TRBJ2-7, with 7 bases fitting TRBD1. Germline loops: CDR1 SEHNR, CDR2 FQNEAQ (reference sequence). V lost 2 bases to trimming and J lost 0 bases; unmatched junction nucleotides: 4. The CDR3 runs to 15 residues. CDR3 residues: CASSLMTGPSYEQYF. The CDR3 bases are TGTGCCAGCAGCTTAATGACAGGGCCCTCCTACGAGCAGTACTTC. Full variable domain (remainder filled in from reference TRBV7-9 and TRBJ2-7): DTGVSQNPRHKITKRGQNVTFRCDPISEHNRLYWYRQTLGQGPEFLTYFQNEAQLEKSRLLSDRFSAERPKGSFSTLEIQRTEQGDSAMYLCASSLMTGPSYEQYFGPGTRLTVT.

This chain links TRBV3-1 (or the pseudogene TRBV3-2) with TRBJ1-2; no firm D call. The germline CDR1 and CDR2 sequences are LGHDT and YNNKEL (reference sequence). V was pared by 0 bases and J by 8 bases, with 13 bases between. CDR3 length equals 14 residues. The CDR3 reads CASSQEGRGEGYTF. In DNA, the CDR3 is TGTGCCAGCAGCCAAGAGGGTCGGGGTGAAGGCTACACCTTC.